What follows is one T cell receptor beta chain and its context. Its antigen is not known. This entry is derived from a study of T-cell memory formation after mild COVID-19. Study summary: TCR clusters were mostly donor specific.

The germline V and J ends were trimmed by 5 bases and 0 bases, with 13 bases remaining between them. The CDR3 loop spans 15 amino acids. Study-wide results and caveats: Contracting clones from day 15 to 85 showed balanced CD4/CD8; later expanders favored CD4+. The appearance of some responding clones in pre-infection memory suggested that cross-reactive memory joined.

A 5'RACE reaction primed in the constant segment made cDNA libraries of TCR alpha and TCR beta, and these carried sample barcodes and UMIs. Each CDR3 protein gets one entry after TCRdb re-called the 5' RACE reads with MiXCR. The table includes roughly 160,000 distinct CDR3 sequences, 10% to 15% detected once. The TCR sequence derives from a man aged 18 to 29 who had mild COVID-19 (a few samples of this study predate the infection). Cell type and time point are not known. The chain couples TRBV12-3 or TRBV12-4 to TRBJ1-2, with TRBD1 as a possible D gene (5 bases). The sample consisted of PBMCs or a T cell subset sorted from them (not recorded which). CDR3 region: CASSRGVRANYGYTF. CDR3 in DNA: TGTGCCAGCAGTCGAGGGGTACGGGCTAACTATGGCTACACCTTC.